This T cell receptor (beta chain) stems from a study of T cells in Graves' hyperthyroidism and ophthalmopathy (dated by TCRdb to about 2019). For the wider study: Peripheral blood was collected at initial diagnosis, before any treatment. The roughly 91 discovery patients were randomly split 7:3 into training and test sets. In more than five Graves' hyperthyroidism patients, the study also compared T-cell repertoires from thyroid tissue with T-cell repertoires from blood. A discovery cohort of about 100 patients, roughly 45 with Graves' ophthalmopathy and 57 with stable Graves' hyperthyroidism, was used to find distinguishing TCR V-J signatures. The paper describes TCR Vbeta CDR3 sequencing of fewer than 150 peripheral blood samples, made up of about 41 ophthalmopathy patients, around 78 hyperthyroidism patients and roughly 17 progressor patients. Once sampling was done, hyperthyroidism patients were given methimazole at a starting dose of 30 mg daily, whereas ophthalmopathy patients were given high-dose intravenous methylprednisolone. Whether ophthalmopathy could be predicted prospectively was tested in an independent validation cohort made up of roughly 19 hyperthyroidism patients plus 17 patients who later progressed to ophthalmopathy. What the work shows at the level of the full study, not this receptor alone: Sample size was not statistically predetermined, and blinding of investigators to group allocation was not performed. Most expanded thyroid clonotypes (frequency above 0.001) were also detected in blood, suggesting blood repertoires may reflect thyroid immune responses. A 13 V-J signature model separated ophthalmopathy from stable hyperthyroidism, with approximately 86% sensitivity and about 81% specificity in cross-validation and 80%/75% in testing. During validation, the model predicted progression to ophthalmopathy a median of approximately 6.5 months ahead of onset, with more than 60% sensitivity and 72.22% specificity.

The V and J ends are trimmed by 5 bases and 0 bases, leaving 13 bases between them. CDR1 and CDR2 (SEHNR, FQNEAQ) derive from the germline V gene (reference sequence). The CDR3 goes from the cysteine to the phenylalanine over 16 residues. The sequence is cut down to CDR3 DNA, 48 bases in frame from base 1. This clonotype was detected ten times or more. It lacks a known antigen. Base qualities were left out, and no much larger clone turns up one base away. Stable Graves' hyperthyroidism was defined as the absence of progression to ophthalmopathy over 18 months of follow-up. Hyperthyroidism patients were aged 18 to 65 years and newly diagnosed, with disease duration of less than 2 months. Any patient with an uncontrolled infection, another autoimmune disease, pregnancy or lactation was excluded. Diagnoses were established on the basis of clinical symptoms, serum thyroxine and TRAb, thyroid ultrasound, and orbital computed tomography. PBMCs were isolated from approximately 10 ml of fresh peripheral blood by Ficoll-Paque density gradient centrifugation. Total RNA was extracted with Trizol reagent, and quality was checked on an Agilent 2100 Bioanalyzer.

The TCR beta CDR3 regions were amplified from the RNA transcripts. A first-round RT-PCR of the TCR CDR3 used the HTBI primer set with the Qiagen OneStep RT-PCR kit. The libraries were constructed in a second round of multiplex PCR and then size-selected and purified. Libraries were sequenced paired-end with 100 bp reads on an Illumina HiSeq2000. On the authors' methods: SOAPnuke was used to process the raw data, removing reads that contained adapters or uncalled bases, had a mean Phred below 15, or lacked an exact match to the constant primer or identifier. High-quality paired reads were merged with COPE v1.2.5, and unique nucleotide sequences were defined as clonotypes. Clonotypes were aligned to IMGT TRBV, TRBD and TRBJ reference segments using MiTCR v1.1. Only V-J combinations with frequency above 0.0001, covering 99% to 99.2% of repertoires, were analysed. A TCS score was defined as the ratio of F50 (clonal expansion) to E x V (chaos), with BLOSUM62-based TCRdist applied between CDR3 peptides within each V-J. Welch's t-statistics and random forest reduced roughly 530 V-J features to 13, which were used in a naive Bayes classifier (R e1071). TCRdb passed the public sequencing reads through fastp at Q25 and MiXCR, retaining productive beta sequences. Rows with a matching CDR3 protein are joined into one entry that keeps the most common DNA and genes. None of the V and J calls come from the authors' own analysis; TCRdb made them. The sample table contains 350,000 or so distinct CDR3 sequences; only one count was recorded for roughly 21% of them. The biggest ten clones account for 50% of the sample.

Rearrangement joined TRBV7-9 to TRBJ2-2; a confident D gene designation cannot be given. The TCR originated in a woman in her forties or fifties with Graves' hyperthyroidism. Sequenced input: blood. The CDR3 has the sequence CASSPRMTSNTGELFF. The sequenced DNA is TGTGCCAGCAGCCCACGAATGACCTCGAACACCGGGGAGCTGTTTTTT.